The T cell receptor (beta chain) described here comes from a study of blood T cell repertoires in COVID-19 (dated by TCRdb to between 2020 and 2021). Background on the whole study: Collaborator samples came from the United States, Italy and Spain and covered acute and convalescent phases of COVID-19. A de-identified subject ID, COVID-19 status, age in years and sex were almost always included in the sample metadata. The prospective study material was composed of cDNA or gDNA derived from T cells, B-cell-depleted T cells, or PBMCs. Where available, HLA class I and class II types were obtained from metadata supplied by the sample provider rather than from assay-based typing. The repertoires were made available in a free public database intended to serve as a resource for research on the immune response to SARS-CoV-2. The samples were drawn from the first 160 participants of the ongoing ImmuneRACE study and from 1,254 subjects provided by 6 global collaborators. Deeply sampled blood TCRbeta repertoires from subjects exposed to, actively infected with, or recovered from COVID-19 were included in the dataset. Points the paper makes about the study in general: How much clinical and demographic metadata was included differed by source and by participant, and the metadata was provided uncurated.

A word on this clone: Its binding antigen is unknown. Per-base quality was not reported, and no clone a single base away is much larger than it.

V is pruned by 7 bases and J by 1 base, leaving 7 bases of the junction without a gene match. Reading from cysteine to phenylalanine, the CDR3 counts 15 amino acids. Just the 45-base CDR3 DNA is kept, in frame starting at base 1. Taken from the germline V gene (reference sequence), the CDR1 and CDR2 loops are SGHNT and YYREEE. TCRbeta CDR3 regions were amplified from genomic DNA by means of the immunoSEQ Assay, a bias-controlled multiplex PCR. The original pipeline was this. Nucleated cell counts per sample were estimated from amplification of reference gene primers within the assay. To quantify the absolute abundance of each unique TCRbeta CDR3 rearrangement, sequence reads were collapsed and filtered. For each sample, productive Simpson clonality was calculated by taking the square root of Simpson's diversity index across productive rearrangements. Imported from immuneACCESS, the table was reduced by TCRdb to in-frame sequences with V and J called. These copies leave out some clones; in studies compared against another copy, an unresolved V gene accounts for under half, and the cause of the remainder is not known. D and trimming were read from the DNA, whereas the V and J calls and clone size are those reported in that table. This sample holds 140,000 to 150,000 clones; roughly 89% were observed only once. The top ten constitute about 4.1% of the sample.

Participants in the prospective study were enrolled through a virtual design, were aged roughly 18 to 90 years, and lived in about two dozen United States geographic areas. Cohort assignment in the prospective study relied on participant-reported clinical history from a screening survey and a study questionnaire. Recovered participants in ImmuneRACE Cohort 3 were defined as having two consecutive negative NP/OP PCR tests, clearance from a healthcare professional, or resolution of symptoms. In the prospective study, whole blood, serum and a nasopharyngeal or oropharyngeal swab were collected from each participant by mobile phlebotomists. Participants in the prospective study had the option to provide additional blood draws and questionnaires over a 2-month period. Blood samples from the prospective study were shipped frozen or at room temperature prior to DNA extraction.

Sequencing input: PBMCs or T cells enriched from blood (not recorded which). This clonotype was sampled from a man aged 45 to 65 who had recovered from COVID-19. The sequence joins TRBV5-4 to TRBJ2-2, and TRBD1 matches 7 of the central bases. The CDR3: CASGPRTGNTGELFF. The nucleotides read TGTGCCAGCGGACCCCGGACAGGGAACACCGGGGAGCTGTTTTTT.